One T cell receptor (beta chain) is described in this entry. This CDR3 is built from 15 residues. The germline V gene has CDR1 LGHDT and CDR2 YNNKEL (reference sequence). Deletions cut 1 base from V and 0 bases from J, with 9 bases between. The data are from a study of blood T cell repertoires in COVID-19. Overall study context: Samples taken during acute and convalescent COVID-19 were collected in the United States, Italy and Spain.

Study members were between roughly 18 and 100 years old and lived in fewer than 30 US regions. In the study's own analysis: Estimated nucleated cell counts came from reference gene primer amplification. Generated by immunoSEQ multiplex PCR, the TCRdb table keeps only in-frame clones and is missing some. From that table come the V and J calls and clone size; the DNA was used to work out D and trimming. Altogether a few hundred thousand clones are present, roughly 85% being singletons, with the ten largest covering 3% to 4%. This chain links TRBV3-1 (or the pseudogene TRBV3-2) with TRBJ1-2; D is possibly TRBD1 (5 bases). The sequence derives from a woman aged 40 to 49 with acute COVID-19. The sample was PBMCs or T cells enriched from blood (not recorded which). The CDR3 coding sequence is TGTGCCAGCAGCCAAGGGGGCGTTACTAACTATGGCTACACCTTC. It yields the protein CASSQGGVTNYGYTF.